The 3 T cell receptor beta chains listed next were all sequenced from one sample in a study of blood T cell repertoires in COVID-19. This table comes from immunoSEQ multiplex PCR, and its TCRdb copy is limited to in-frame clones, with some not included. The data contain about 210,000 clones, approximately 85% of them singletons. What was sequenced was peripheral blood. All receptors come from a woman between 45 and 65 years old with active or convalescent COVID-19.

This clone was counted ten times or more. This rearrangement joins TRBV28 to TRBJ2-1; maybe TRBD2 (6 bases). There are 16 residues in the CDR3. CDR1 and CDR2 from the germline V gene are MDHEN and SYDVKM. Trimming shortened V by 5 bases and J by 4 bases, and 18 bases separated the two germline ends. CDR3 nucleotides: TGTGCCAGCAGTCCAGCCCTTGGGGGGAGATACAATGAGCAGTTCTTC. Residues: CASSPALGGRYNEQFF. Variable domain in full (rest from reference TRBV28 and TRBJ2-1): DVKVTQSSRYLVKRTGEKVFLECVQDMDHENMFWYRQDPGLGLRLIYFSYDVKMKEKGDIPEGYSVSREKKERFSLILESASTNQTSMYLCASSPALGGRYNEQFFGPGTRLTVL.

The rearrangement uses TRBV5-1 and TRBJ2-1; 7 bases are a match to TRBD1. Germline V gene sequence: CDR1 SGHRS, CDR2 YFSETQ. CDR3 length: 16 amino acids. Trimming removed 1 base from V and 0 bases from J; junction bases left unmatched: 4. DNA of the CDR3: TGCGCCAGCAGCTTGTCGGGACAGCCCTCCTACAATGAGCAGTTCTTC. Protein product: CASSLSGQPSYNEQFF.

The sample holds one count of this clone. This rearrangement joins TRBV5-1 to TRBJ1-3; D is undetermined. In germline, CDR1 is SGHRS, CDR2 YFSETQ. V was clipped by 0 bases and J by 2 bases, with 9 bases between them. This CDR3 comprises 15 residues. CDR3 DNA: TGCGCCAGCAGCTTGGCGGGGATGGCTGGAAACACCATATATTTT. Encoded protein: CASSLAGMAGNTIYF.